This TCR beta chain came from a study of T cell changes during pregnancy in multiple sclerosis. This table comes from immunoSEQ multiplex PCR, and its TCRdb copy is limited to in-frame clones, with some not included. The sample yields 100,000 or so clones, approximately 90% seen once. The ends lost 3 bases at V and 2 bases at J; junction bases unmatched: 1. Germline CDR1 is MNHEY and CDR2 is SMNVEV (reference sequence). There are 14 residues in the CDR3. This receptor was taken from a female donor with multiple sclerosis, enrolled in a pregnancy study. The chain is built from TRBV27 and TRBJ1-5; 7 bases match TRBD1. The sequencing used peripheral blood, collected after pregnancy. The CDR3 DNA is TGTGCCAGCAGTTTCCAGGGGGGCAATCAGCCCCAGCATTTT. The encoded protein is CASSFQGGNQPQHF.